This T cell receptor (beta chain) derives from a study of control samples from healthy donors and cancer patients. Sequencing used immunoSEQ multiplex PCR; TCRdb keeps in-frame clones, though not all of them. The top ten clones hold over 5.5% of a sample with about 410,000 clones, 75% to 95% of them seen once. Trimming removed 3 bases at V and 6 bases at J, with 17 bases between. Germline CDR1 and CDR2: MNHEY and SVGEGT. The CDR3 runs 15 residues. Sequenced: PBMCs. This TCR was recovered from a man aged 40-49 years with head and neck cancer. The genes are TRBV6-2 or TRBV6-3 and TRBJ1-1, with a tentative D call TRBD1 (6 bases). DNA of the CDR3: TGTGCCAGCAGTTATTCCACGACAGGATTCGCTGAAGCTTTCTTT. It is translated as CASSYSTTGFAEAFF.